This T cell receptor beta chain was captured by sequencing in a study of response to subunit inactivated influenza vaccine. Study-wide points: Each seasonal influenza vaccination, the authors suggested, recruits few new T cells.

Details on this clonotype: Antigen unknown.

CDR3 length: 14 amino acids. Germline-derived CDR1 and CDR2 are MNHEY and SMNVEV (reference sequence). V lost 5 bases, J lost 2 bases, and 13 bases lay in between. TCRdb processed the RT-PCR reads anew with MiXCR; each CDR3 protein has one entry. This sample yields about 180,000 distinct CDR3 sequences, of which about 10% are seen a single time; roughly 10% belongs to the top ten. V usage is TRBV27 and J usage is TRBJ2-7; D gene unclear. The receptor was isolated from a man in his fifties or sixties who received an inactivated influenza vaccine. The starting material was non-naive T cells sorted from PBMCs, obtained on the day of vaccination. The CDR3 nucleotides read TGTGCCAGCAGTCCCAGACACCGTACCTACGAGCAGTACTTC. It specifies CASSPRHRTYEQYF.